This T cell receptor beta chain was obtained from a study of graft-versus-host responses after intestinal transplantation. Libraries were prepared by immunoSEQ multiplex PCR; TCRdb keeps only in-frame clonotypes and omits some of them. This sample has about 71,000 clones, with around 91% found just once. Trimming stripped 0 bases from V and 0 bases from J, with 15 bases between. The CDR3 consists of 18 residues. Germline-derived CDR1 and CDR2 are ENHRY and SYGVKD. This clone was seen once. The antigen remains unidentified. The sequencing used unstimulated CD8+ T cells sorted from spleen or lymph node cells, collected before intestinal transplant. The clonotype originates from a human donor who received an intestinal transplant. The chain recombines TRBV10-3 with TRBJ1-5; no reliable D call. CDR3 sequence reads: CAISESPGSFSSNQPQHF. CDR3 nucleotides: TGTGCCATCAGTGAGTCCCCGGGTTCCTTTAGTAGCAATCAGCCCCAGCATTTT.